What follows are 9 T cell receptor beta chains derived from one specimen sequenced in a study of cytomegalovirus exposure and HLA in healthy donors. Amplification used 60 Vbeta primers and 13 Jbeta primers. Assay used: immunoSEQ multiplex PCR; TCRdb lists only in-frame clones, some missing. The sample has tens of thousands of clones, about four fifths seen once. Sequenced: PBMCs. The receptors were gathered from a male donor in good health and CMV-seropositive.

This clone was seen a handful of times. The J gene is TRBJ1-2, the V gene TRBV4-2; no clear D. Trimming stripped 2 bases from V and 10 bases from J, with 14 bases between. There are 13 residues in the CDR3. In germline, CDR1 is LGHNA, CDR2 YNFKEQ. CDR3 sequence (DNA): TGTGCCAGCAGCCAATTCGACGGGTTTACCTACACCTTC. Protein: CASSQFDGFTYTF.

This rearrangement joins TRBV30 to TRBJ2-6, with 12 bases identical to TRBD1. CDR1 is GTSNPN, CDR2 SVGIG, per germline (reference sequence). The CDR3 loop spans 14 amino acids. The junction had 1 base not matched to a gene; V was cut back by 8 bases and J by 2 bases. The CDR3 region is CARDRGPGANVLTF. The CDR3 nucleotides are TGTGCCCGGGACAGGGGGCCTGGGGCCAACGTCCTGACTTTC.

The J gene is TRBJ2-3, the V gene TRBV5-4; 8 bases are a match to TRBD2. CDR1 is SGHNT, CDR2 YYREEE, per germline (reference sequence). The V gene end was trimmed by 1 base and the J gene end by 0 bases; junction bases not matched to a gene: 4. This CDR3 spans 16 amino acids. For the CDR3, the DNA is TGTGCCAGCAGCTTGCGCGGGGGGCCTAGCACAGATACGCAGTATTTT. Translated, it gives CASSLRGGPSTDTQYF.

The genes are TRBV11-2 and TRBJ2-6; D unresolved. V was trimmed by 7 bases and J by 0 bases, leaving 7 bases between them. The CDR3 consists of 14 residues. The germline CDR1 and CDR2 sequences are SGHAT and FQNNGV. Here the CDR3 DNA reads TGTGCCAGCACCCCCCGCTCTGGGGCCAACGTCCTGACTTTC. It codes for CASTPRSGANVLTF.

The J gene is TRBJ2-1, the V gene TRBV27, with 10 nucleotides matching TRBD2. This CDR3 contains 13 residues. Germline loops: CDR1 MNHEY, CDR2 SMNVEV (reference sequence). V shed 5 bases and J 12 bases; nucleotides not matched to a gene: 7. The CDR3 spells CASSTPGLARQFF. The CDR3 bases are TGTGCCAGCAGTACCCCGGGACTAGCGAGGCAGTTCTTC.

The chain uses TRBV9 and TRBJ2-3, with 7 bases matching TRBD1. This CDR3 has 17 amino acids. Looked up from germline, CDR1 is SGDLS and CDR2 is YYNGEE. V lost 0 bases to trimming and J lost 3 bases; unmatched junction nucleotides: 10. The CDR3 spells CASSVGITGAVTDTQYF. The CDR3 DNA reads as TGTGCCAGCAGCGTAGGAATTACAGGGGCTGTTACAGATACGCAGTATTTT.

This clone has just one count. The chain uses TRBV19 and TRBJ2-7; a weak D match, TRBD1 (7 bases). CDR1 and CDR2 from the germline V gene are LNHDA and SQIVND (reference sequence). This CDR3 spans 15 amino acids. V was shortened by 3 bases and J by 0 bases, with 12 bases between the two germline ends. DNA for the CDR3: TGTGCCAGTAGTATGGGGGGACAGAGCTCCTACGAGCAGTACTTC. Translated: CASSMGGQSSYEQYF.

The chain combines TRBV7-8 with TRBJ2-7; the D is unclear. CDR3 length: 11 amino acids. The germline V gene encodes CDR1 SGHVS and CDR2 FQNEAQ. V dropped 6 bases and J dropped 6 bases, with 9 bases sitting between them. CDR3 sequence: CASRLRSEQYF. For the CDR3, the DNA is TGTGCCAGCAGGCTTAGGAGCGAGCAGTACTTC.

This sequence joins TRBV6-5 and TRBJ1-6, with TRBD1 identical over 8 bases. CDR1 is MNHEY and CDR2 is SVGAGI in the germline V gene. The CDR3 is 16 amino acids. J gave up 7 bases and V 4 bases, and 9 bases lay outside the gene matches. CDR3 protein: CASSWTPQGVNSPLHF. CDR3 coding DNA: TGTGCCAGCAGTTGGACTCCACAGGGGGTCAATTCACCCCTCCACTTT.